Presented here are 2 T cell receptor beta chains from one specimen sequenced in a study of shared clonotypes between healthy human individuals. Generated by immunoSEQ multiplex PCR, the TCRdb table keeps only in-frame clones and is missing some. The data contain approximately 1,500,000 clones, approximately 98% of them seen just once; the ten biggest clones take up about 0.45%. Sequencing input: naive CD4+ T cells sorted from blood. As to subset: CD45RA+ positively selected. The receptor source for this set is a young man in good health.

This chain connects TRBV19 to TRBJ1-1, with D perhaps matching TRBD1 (5 bases). The V gene lost 6 bases and the J gene lost 1 base, with 15 bases spanning the gap. The CDR3 extends over 15 amino acids. CDR1 and CDR2 from the germline V gene are LNHDA and SQIVND (reference sequence). The CDR3 DNA reads as TGTGCCAGTAGCCTCCCGGGGACCGGGAACACTGAAGCTTTCTTT. This codes for CASSLPGTGNTEAFF.

V is TRBV9 and J is TRBJ2-1, with TRBD2 as a possible D gene (6 bases). The CDR3 length is 15 residues. Between the trimmed V and J ends, which lost 4 bases and 4 bases, there was a span of 15 bases. Germline V gene lookup returns CDR1 SGDLS and CDR2 YYNGEE. The CDR3 nucleotides read TGTGCCAGCAGCCTAACCGGGACTTTATACAATGAGCAGTTCTTC. This translates into CASSLTGTLYNEQFF.